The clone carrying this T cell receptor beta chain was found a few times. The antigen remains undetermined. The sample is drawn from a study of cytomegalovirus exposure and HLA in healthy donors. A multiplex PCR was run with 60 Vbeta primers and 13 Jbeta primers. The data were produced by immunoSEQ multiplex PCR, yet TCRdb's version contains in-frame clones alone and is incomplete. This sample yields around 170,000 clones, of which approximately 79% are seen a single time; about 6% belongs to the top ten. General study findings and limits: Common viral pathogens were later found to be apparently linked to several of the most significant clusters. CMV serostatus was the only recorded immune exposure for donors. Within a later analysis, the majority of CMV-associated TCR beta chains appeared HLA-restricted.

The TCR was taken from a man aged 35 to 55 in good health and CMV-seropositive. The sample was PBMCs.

This CDR3 reads CAWSVGQGDEQYF. The DNA of the CDR3 is TGTGCCTGGAGTGTGGGGCAGGGCGACGAGCAGTACTTC. V gene TRBV30 combines with J gene TRBJ2-7, with D tentatively TRBD1 (5 bases). V lost 0 bases and J lost 5, with 11 bases in between. This CDR3 comprises 13 residues. CDR1 GTSNPN and CDR2 SVGIG come from the germline V gene (reference sequence).